The rows below give T cell receptor beta chains drawn from one sample of a study of T-cell reconstitution after alpha-beta-depleted transplantation in children. TCRdb re-called the PCR reads with MiXCR, one entry per CDR3 protein. The table lists 780,000 or so distinct CDR3 sequences, about 15% of them singletons. The sample consisted of PBMCs, mostly from graft donor cells, taken 360 days after TCRalphabeta/CD19-depleted stem cell transplant. All receptors derive from a male patient between 5 and 17 years old who had a stem cell transplant for acute lymphoblastic leukemia, so the T cells may come from the graft donor. CDR3s include the opening cysteine and the closing phenylalanine or tryptophan. Fields, in order: V gene, D gene, clone size, J gene, CDR3 protein, CDR3 DNA. A D gene is named only where the DNA matches it firmly. The size of a clone is reported for some rows only, either as once, few or many, or as a class for expanded clones.

v_gene: TRBV20-1
d_gene: TRBD1
abundance: .
j_gene: TRBJ1-5
CDR3aa: CSARATVRARDRGRGQPQHF
CDR3nt: TGCAGTGCTAGAGCCACGGTCAGAGCGCGGGACAGGGGGCGAGGACAGCCCCAGCATTTT

v_gene: TRBV13
d_gene: TRBD2
abundance: .
j_gene: TRBJ2-2
CDR3aa: CASSFDGRPTGELFF
CDR3nt: TGTGCCAGCAGCTTTGACGGGAGGCCCACCGGGGAGCTGTTTTTT

v_gene: TRBV2
d_gene: .
abundance: few
j_gene: TRBJ2-3
CDR3aa: CASAKVDTQYF
CDR3nt: TGTGCCAGCGCCAAGGTGGATACGCAGTATTTT

v_gene: TRBV24-1
d_gene: TRBD2
abundance: .
j_gene: TRBJ2-2
CDR3aa: CATSDLVLAGGTGELFF
CDR3nt: TGTGCCACCAGTGATTTGGTGCTAGCGGGAGGGACCGGGGAGCTGTTTTTT

v_gene: TRBV9
d_gene: .
abundance: many
j_gene: TRBJ2-1
CDR3aa: CASSVDGINEQFF
CDR3nt: TGTGCCAGCAGCGTAGATGGGATAAATGAGCAGTTCTTC

v_gene: TRBV6-1
d_gene: TRBD1
abundance: few
j_gene: TRBJ1-2
CDR3aa: CASSERNRGYRGYTF
CDR3nt: TGTGCCAGCAGTGAACGCAACAGGGGGTATCGAGGCTACACCTTC

v_gene: TRBV4-1
d_gene: TRBD2
abundance: few
j_gene: TRBJ2-3
CDR3aa: CASSLTDRSGTLTDTQYF
CDR3nt: TGCGCCAGCAGCTTAACTGACCGTAGCGGGACCCTCACAGATACGCAGTATTTT

v_gene: TRBV20-1
d_gene: .
abundance: few
j_gene: TRBJ2-7
CDR3aa: CSADAPYEQYF
CDR3nt: TGCAGTGCCGACGCCCCCTACGAGCAGTACTTC

v_gene: TRBV4-1
d_gene: .
abundance: few
j_gene: TRBJ2-3
CDR3aa: CASSQVGRGSTDTQYF
CDR3nt: TGCGCCAGCAGCCAAGTCGGTAGAGGCTCCACAGATACGCAGTATTTT

v_gene: TRBV5-6
d_gene: .
abundance: few
j_gene: TRBJ2-1
CDR3aa: CASSLSPRSGNNEQFF
CDR3nt: TGTGCCAGCAGCTTGTCGCCTAGGTCGGGGAACAATGAGCAGTTCTTC

v_gene: TRBV15
d_gene: .
abundance: .
j_gene: TRBJ2-5
CDR3aa: CATSRESPVAQETQYF
CDR3nt: TGTGCCACCAGCAGAGAATCTCCCGTAGCCCAAGAGACCCAGTACTTC

v_gene: TRBV7-9
d_gene: TRBD2
abundance: few
j_gene: TRBJ2-2
CDR3aa: CASSFGRASGPTGELFF
CDR3nt: TGTGCCAGCAGCTTCGGTAGGGCTAGCGGCCCCACCGGGGAGCTGTTTTTT

v_gene: TRBV19
d_gene: .
abundance: .
j_gene: TRBJ1-1
CDR3aa: CASSIEPIQGTEAFF
CDR3nt: TGTGCCAGTAGTATAGAGCCAATACAAGGCACTGAAGCTTTCTTT

v_gene: TRBV6-2/TRBV6-3
d_gene: TRBD1
abundance: .
j_gene: TRBJ1-5
CDR3aa: CASRGEQGRPNQPQHF
CDR3nt: TGTGCCAGCAGGGGCGAACAGGGGAGGCCTAATCAGCCCCAGCATTTT

v_gene: TRBV5-1
d_gene: .
abundance: .
j_gene: TRBJ2-7
CDR3aa: CASSLGRVPGEQYF
CDR3nt: TGCGCCAGCAGCCTAGGACGGGTGCCTGGCGAGCAGTACTTC

v_gene: TRBV6-1
d_gene: .
abundance: .
j_gene: TRBJ2-4
CDR3aa: CASDNLWNIQYF
CDR3nt: TGTGCCAGCGACAATTTATGGAACATTCAGTACTTC

v_gene: TRBV12-3/TRBV12-4
d_gene: TRBD2
abundance: .
j_gene: TRBJ2-7
CDR3aa: CASSSSSGMRHEQYF
CDR3nt: TGTGCCAGCAGTTCCTCTAGCGGGATGCGGCACGAGCAGTACTTC

v_gene: TRBV10-3
d_gene: TRBD2
abundance: many
j_gene: TRBJ2-3
CDR3aa: CAIGIAGGTDTQYF
CDR3nt: TGTGCCATCGGCATAGCGGGAGGGACAGATACGCAGTATTTT

v_gene: TRBV29-1
d_gene: .
abundance: few
j_gene: TRBJ1-4
CDR3aa: CSVEDRTSSKGEDNEKLFF
CDR3nt: TGCAGCGTTGAAGATCGAACCTCCAGCAAGGGAGAGGATAATGAAAAACTGTTTTTT

v_gene: TRBV6-5
d_gene: .
abundance: .
j_gene: TRBJ2-7
CDR3aa: CASSFAFGVAQSEQYF
CDR3nt: TGTGCCAGCAGTTTCGCCTTTGGGGTAGCTCAGTCCGAGCAGTACTTC

v_gene: TRBV19
d_gene: .
abundance: few
j_gene: TRBJ2-1
CDR3aa: CASSIGGSAYNEQFF
CDR3nt: TGTGCCAGTAGTATAGGTGGTAGCGCCTACAATGAGCAGTTCTTC

v_gene: TRBV12-3/TRBV12-4
d_gene: TRBD2
abundance: .
j_gene: TRBJ2-3
CDR3aa: CASRPWGLAAADTQYF
CDR3nt: TGTGCCAGCAGACCCTGGGGACTAGCCGCGGCAGATACGCAGTATTTT

v_gene: TRBV12-3/TRBV12-4
d_gene: .
abundance: few
j_gene: TRBJ2-7
CDR3aa: CASSFSSHGYEQYF
CDR3nt: TGTGCCAGCAGTTTTTCGTCTCATGGCTACGAGCAGTACTTC

v_gene: TRBV9
d_gene: .
abundance: few
j_gene: TRBJ2-1
CDR3aa: CASSYTGSYNEQFF
CDR3nt: TGTGCCAGCAGCTACACCGGGAGCTACAATGAGCAGTTCTTC

v_gene: TRBV12-3/TRBV12-4
d_gene: .
abundance: .
j_gene: TRBJ2-7
CDR3aa: CASSHRQALSYEQYF
CDR3nt: TGTGCCAGCAGTCACCGACAGGCCCTTTCCTACGAGCAGTACTTC

v_gene: TRBV9
d_gene: .
abundance: .
j_gene: TRBJ2-1
CDR3aa: CASSPRGPGEQFF
CDR3nt: TGTGCCAGCAGCCCCCGGGGCCCAGGGGAGCAGTTCTTC

v_gene: TRBV12-3/TRBV12-4
d_gene: TRBD2
abundance: many
j_gene: TRBJ2-1
CDR3aa: CASSLLGGRVSSYNEQFF
CDR3nt: TGTGCCAGCAGTTTACTGGGCGGGAGGGTGAGCTCCTACAATGAGCAGTTCTTC

v_gene: TRBV5-1
d_gene: TRBD1
abundance: .
j_gene: TRBJ2-7
CDR3aa: CASSLEWQGAGEQYF
CDR3nt: TGCGCCAGCAGCTTGGAGTGGCAGGGGGCGGGCGAGCAGTACTTC

v_gene: TRBV12-3/TRBV12-4
d_gene: .
abundance: .
j_gene: TRBJ2-2
CDR3aa: CASCLVYGEERISGELFF
CDR3nt: TGTGCCAGCTGCCTGGTGTACGGGGAGGAAAGGATATCGGGGGAGCTGTTTTTT

v_gene: TRBV27
d_gene: .
abundance: .
j_gene: TRBJ2-1
CDR3aa: CASSRLGGTHNEQFF
CDR3nt: TGTGCCAGCAGCCGCCTCGGCGGGACCCACAATGAGCAGTTCTTC